This T cell receptor beta chain was recovered during a study of vaccination effects on CD4 cells after COVID-19. Clones were read by immunoSEQ multiplex PCR, and TCRdb kept only the in-frame ones, dropping some. The sample carries 70,000 or so clones, under 85% recorded once. For this clone: Its cognate antigen is unknown.

Sequencing followed a ViraFEST assay step that expanded antigen-specific CD4+ T cells with viral peptide pools. When around 10 days of culture had elapsed, CD4+ T cells were isolated. All vaccine recipients tested negative for nucleocapsid antibodies and had never contracted SARS-CoV-2 infection. Germline-derived CDR1 and CDR2 are LGHNT and FRNRAP. The CDR3 runs 15 residues. Trimming took 7 bases from V and 3 from J, leaving 15 bases between them. This chain links TRBV12-5 with TRBJ2-2; D remains ambiguous. The TCR comes from a human donor who received a COVID-19 vaccine. Sample: CD4+ T cells from PBMCs cultured with HCoV-NL63 spike peptides, taken before COVID-19 vaccination. CDR3 region: CASARSQVYTGELFF. Here the CDR3 DNA reads TGTGCTAGTGCCCGGAGTCAAGTTTACACCGGGGAGCTGTTTTTT.